These 20 T cell receptor beta chains came from one sample sequenced in a study of blood T cell repertoires in COVID-19. The method was immunoSEQ multiplex PCR; TCRdb's version includes in-frame clones alone and lacks a portion of them. In the table there are roughly 75,000 clones, more than 85% of which are singletons. The sequencing sample was made of peripheral blood. These receptors were collected from a man in his fifties or sixties with acute or convalescent COVID-19.

This clone has more than one count but fewer than ten. The chain carries TRBV12-5 and TRBJ2-7; maybe TRBD1 (6 bases). With 4 bases removed from V and 6 bases from J, the gap between germline ends came to 16 bases. Germline V lookup: CDR1 LGHNT, CDR2 FRNRAP. CDR3 length equals 14 residues. CDR3 nucleotide sequence: TGTGCTAGTGGTTATGGGGGCGCAACCTCCGAGCAGTACTTC. This encodes CASGYGGATSEQYF.

The chain joins TRBV2 to TRBJ1-6; the D gene is possibly TRBD1 (5 bases). The CDR3 covers 14 residues. Germline V gene lookup returns CDR1 SNHLY and CDR2 FYNNEI. V lost 2 bases and J 10 bases, leaving 12 bases between the germline ends. The CDR3 spells CASSESKGFSPLHF. CDR3 DNA sequence: TGTGCCAGCAGTGAAAGTAAGGGGTTCTCACCCCTCCACTTT. The whole variable domain, remainder taken from reference TRBV2 and TRBJ1-6, is EPEVTQTPSHQVTQMGQEVILRCVPISNHLYFYWYRQILGQKVEFLVSFYNNEISEKSEIFDDQFSVERPDGSNFTLKIRSTKLEDSAMYFCASSESKGFSPLHFGNGTRLTVT.

This chain links TRBV6-5 with TRBJ2-2; 7 nucleotides agree with TRBD2. The CDR3 runs to 14 residues. V shed 6 bases and J 3 bases; nucleotides not matched to a gene: 4. The germline gives CDR1 MNHEY, CDR2 SVGAGI. CDR3 protein: CASSRDYHTGELFF. CDR3 nucleotide sequence: TGTGCCAGCAGCAGGGACTACCACACCGGGGAGCTGTTTTTT.

CDR3 loop: CASSQEYGTGGNYGYTF. As DNA, the CDR3 is TGCGCCAGCAGCCAAGAATATGGGACAGGGGGCAACTATGGCTACACCTTC. The rearrangement links TRBV4-1 to TRBJ1-2; TRBD1 agrees at 12 bases. V lost 0 bases and J lost 2; bases outside the gene matches: 4. The CDR3 runs 17 residues. Germline CDR1 and CDR2: MGHRA and YSYEKL.

The J gene is TRBJ2-1, the V gene TRBV10-1; TRBD2 matches 15 bases. Germline V CDR1 and CDR2: WNHNN, SYGVQD (reference sequence). Losses at the gene ends were 4 bases for V and 9 bases for J; bases not matched to a gene: 4. The CDR3 length is 15 residues. The chain's CDR3 is CASSGTSGGAGEQFF. The CDR3 DNA reads as TGCGCCAGCAGTGGGACTAGCGGGGGGGCCGGTGAGCAGTTCTTC.

This chain links TRBV5-6 with TRBJ1-4; 8 bases are a match to TRBD1. V shed 1 base, J shed 5 bases, and the junction held 4 bases outside the gene matches. CDR1 is SGHDT and CDR2 is YYEEEE in the germline V gene. This CDR3 has 15 residues. The CDR3 DNA reads as TGTGCCAGCAGCTTGACGACAGGGGCAAATGAAAAACTGTTTTTT. This sequence encodes CASSLTTGANEKLFF.

The rearrangement joins TRBV5-1 to TRBJ2-3; 7 nucleotides match TRBD2. This CDR3 is 15 amino acids long. The germline V gene has CDR1 SGHRS and CDR2 YFSETQ. Trimming cost V 1 base and J 0 bases; bases outside gene matches: 2. CDR3 amino acids: CASSLTGGSTDTQYF. The DNA of the CDR3 is TGCGCCAGCAGCTTGACGGGAGGAAGCACAGATACGCAGTATTTT.

This clone has more than one count but fewer than ten. The CDR3 nucleotides are TGTGCCACCAGTGATTCTCTAGCGGGGGCCCTGAATGAGCAGTTCTTC. As protein: CATSDSLAGALNEQFF. The rearrangement uses TRBV24-1 and TRBJ2-1, with 10 bases lining up with TRBD2. V was clipped by 2 bases and J by 7 bases; unmatched bases: 7. The length of the CDR3 is 16 residues. The V gene's germline CDR1 is KGHDR and CDR2 SFDVKD.

This clone was seen once. The V gene is TRBV3-1 (or the pseudogene TRBV3-2), the J gene TRBJ2-2; D gene uncertain. Trimming removed 1 base at V and 0 bases at J, with 6 bases between. CDR1 is LGHDT, CDR2 YNNKEL, per germline (reference sequence). This CDR3 contains 15 residues. This chain's CDR3 is CASSQVAANTGELFF. The CDR3 DNA reads TGTGCCAGCAGCCAAGTTGCGGCGAACACCGGGGAGCTGTTTTTT.

This clone has a single count. This chain connects TRBV11-2 to TRBJ1-1; a possible D gene is TRBD1 (5 bases). The length of the CDR3 is 14 residues. Germline-derived CDR1 and CDR2 are SGHAT and FQNNGV. V was trimmed by 3 bases and J by 0 bases, leaving 8 bases between them. CDR3 sequence: CASSFGGVNTEAFF. In DNA, the CDR3 is TGTGCCAGCAGCTTCGGAGGGGTGAACACTGAAGCTTTCTTT.

The gene calls are TRBV10-3 and TRBJ2-7; possible D gene TRBD2, 6 bases. There are 15 residues in the CDR3. CDR1 and CDR2 (germline): ENHRY, SYGVKD. This chain's CDR3 is CVLNGPLAEPYEQYF. CDR3 coding DNA: TGTGTCCTCAACGGGCCTTTAGCGGAGCCTTACGAGCAGTACTTC.

The V call is TRBV27, the J call TRBJ2-5; 13 nucleotides align to TRBD2. Germline V gene lookup returns CDR1 MNHEY and CDR2 SMNVEV (reference sequence). Trimming cost V 4 bases and J 4 bases; bases outside gene matches: 9. The CDR3 length is 17 residues. This CDR3 reads CASSSLTSGRAGETQYF. In DNA, the CDR3 is TGTGCCAGCAGTTCACTTACTAGCGGGAGGGCCGGAGAGACCCAGTACTTC.

The chain links TRBV15 to TRBJ2-1; D is possibly TRBD2 (6 bases). Trimming shortened V by 0 bases and J by 3 bases, and 9 bases separated the two germline ends. The CDR3 is 15 amino acids. Germline CDR1 is LNHNV and CDR2 is YYDKDF (reference sequence). CDR3 loop: CATSRERTNYNEQFF. The CDR3 DNA reads as TGTGCCACCAGCAGAGAGAGGACTAACTACAATGAGCAGTTCTTC.

The V and J genes are TRBV7-3 and TRBJ2-5; maybe TRBD1 (6 bases). From germline, CDR1 is SGHTA and CDR2 FQGTGA. V was pared by 5 bases and J by 4 bases, with 8 bases between. This CDR3 contains 12 residues. The CDR3 coding sequence is TGTGCCAGCAGCGTGACAGGAGAGACCCAGTACTTC. Its translation is CASSVTGETQYF.

V is TRBV5-1 and J is TRBJ2-1; D possibly corresponds to TRBD1 (5 bases). Between the trimmed V and J ends, which lost 4 bases and 7 bases, there was a span of 12 bases. This CDR3 has 13 residues. Germline values: CDR1 SGHRS, CDR2 YFSETQ. The CDR3 region is CASSDPRVNEQFF. The CDR3 nucleotides read TGCGCCAGCAGCGATCCCAGGGTTAATGAGCAGTTCTTC.

V gene TRBV6-5 combines with J gene TRBJ2-3, with D perhaps TRBD1 (6 bases). Per germline, CDR1 MNHEY and CDR2 SVGAGI. The ends were cut back, 7 bases at V and 1 base at J, with 15 bases in the middle. The CDR3 runs to 15 residues. The CDR3 reads CASTLTGSGTDTQYF. The CDR3 nucleotides are TGTGCCAGCACCCTCACAGGGTCGGGCACAGATACGCAGTATTTT.

V is TRBV19 and J is TRBJ2-1; 14 bases map to TRBD2. The trim removed 4 bases at V and 6 bases at J, leaving 2 bases unmatched. Germline values: CDR1 LNHDA, CDR2 SQIVND (reference sequence). The CDR3 is 15 amino acids. The CDR3 DNA sequence: TGTGCCAGTAGTACCGGGACTAGCGGGGGCAATGAGCAGTTCTTC. Its translation: CASSTGTSGGNEQFF.

With respect to this clone: Other nucleotide sequences in the sample specify the same CDR3. V gene TRBV7-9 combines with J gene TRBJ2-7, with a possible D match to TRBD2 (6 bases). This CDR3 has 14 residues. V lost 0 bases, J lost 3 bases, and 9 bases lay in between. From germline, CDR1 is SEHNR and CDR2 FQNEAQ (reference sequence). The CDR3 sequence is CASSLAGTGYEQYF. Written as DNA, the CDR3 is TGTGCCAGCAGCTTAGCCGGGACTGGCTACGAGCAGTACTTC.

V gene TRBV4-2 combines with J gene TRBJ2-1, with 13 positions matching TRBD2. In germline, CDR1 is LGHNA, CDR2 YNFKEQ. The length of the CDR3 is 17 residues. V gave up 1 base and J gave up 10 bases; unmatched junction bases: 10. The CDR3 nucleotides read TGTGCCAGCAGCCAAGCCGTACTAGCGGGGGGGCGATTCGAGCAGTTCTTC. Protein: CASSQAVLAGGRFEQFF.

The V call is TRBV21-1, the J call TRBJ1-5; the listed D gene, TRBD1, was not tested against the DNA. TRBV21-1 is shown as a pseudogene. The CDR3 sequence is 14 residues long. In DNA form, the CDR3 reads TGTGCCAGCAGGCCGGGACAGGGTAATCAGCCCCAGCATTTT. Its protein product is CASRPGQGNQPQHF.